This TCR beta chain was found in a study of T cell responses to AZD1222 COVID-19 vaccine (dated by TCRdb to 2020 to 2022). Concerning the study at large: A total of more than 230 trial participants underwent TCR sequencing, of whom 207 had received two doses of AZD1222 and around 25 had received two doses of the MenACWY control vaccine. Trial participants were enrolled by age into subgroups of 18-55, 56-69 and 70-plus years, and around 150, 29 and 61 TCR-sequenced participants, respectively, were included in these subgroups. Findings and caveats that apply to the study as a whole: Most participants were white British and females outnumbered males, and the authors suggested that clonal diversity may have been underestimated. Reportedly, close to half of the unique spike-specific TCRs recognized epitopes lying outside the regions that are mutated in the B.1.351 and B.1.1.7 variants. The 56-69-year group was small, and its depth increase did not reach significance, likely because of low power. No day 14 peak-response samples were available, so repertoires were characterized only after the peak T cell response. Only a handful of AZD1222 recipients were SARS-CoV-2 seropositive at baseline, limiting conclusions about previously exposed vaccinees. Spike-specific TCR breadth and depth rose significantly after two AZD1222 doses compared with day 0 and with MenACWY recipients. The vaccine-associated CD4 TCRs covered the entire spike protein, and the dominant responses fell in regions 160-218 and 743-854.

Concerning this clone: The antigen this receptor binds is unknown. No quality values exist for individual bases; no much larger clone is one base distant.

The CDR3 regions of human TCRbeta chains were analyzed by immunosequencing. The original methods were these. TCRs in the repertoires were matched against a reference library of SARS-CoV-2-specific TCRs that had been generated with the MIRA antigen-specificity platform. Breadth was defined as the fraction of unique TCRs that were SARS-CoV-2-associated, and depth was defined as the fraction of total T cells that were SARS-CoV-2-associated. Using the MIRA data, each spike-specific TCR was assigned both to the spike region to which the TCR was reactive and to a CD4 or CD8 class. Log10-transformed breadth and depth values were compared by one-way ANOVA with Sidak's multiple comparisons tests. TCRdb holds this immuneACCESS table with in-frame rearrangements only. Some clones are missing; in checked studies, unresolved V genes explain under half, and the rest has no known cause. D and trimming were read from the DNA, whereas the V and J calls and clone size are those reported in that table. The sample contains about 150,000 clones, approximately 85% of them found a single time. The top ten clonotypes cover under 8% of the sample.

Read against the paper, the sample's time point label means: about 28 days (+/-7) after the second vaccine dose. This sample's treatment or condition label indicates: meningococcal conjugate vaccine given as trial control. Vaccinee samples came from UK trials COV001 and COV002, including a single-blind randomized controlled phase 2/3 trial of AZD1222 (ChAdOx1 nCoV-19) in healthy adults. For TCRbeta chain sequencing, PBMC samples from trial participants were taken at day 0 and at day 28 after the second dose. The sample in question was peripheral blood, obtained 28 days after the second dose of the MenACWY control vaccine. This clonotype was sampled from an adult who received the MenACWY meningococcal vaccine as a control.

The sequenced DNA is TGTGCCAGTATTAAAAGAGGTTACAATCAGCCCCAGCATTTT. Translated, this gives CASIKRGYNQPQHF. The rearrangement combines TRBV19 with TRBJ1-5; no D gene call is confident. Looking up the germline V gene (reference sequence) yields CDR1 LNHDA and CDR2 SQIVND. Including cysteine and phenylalanine, the CDR3 has 14 amino acids. Solely the CDR3 DNA is kept, with 42 bases framed from the first base. V is cut by 7 bases and J by 3 bases, and the space between the germline ends is 13 bases.